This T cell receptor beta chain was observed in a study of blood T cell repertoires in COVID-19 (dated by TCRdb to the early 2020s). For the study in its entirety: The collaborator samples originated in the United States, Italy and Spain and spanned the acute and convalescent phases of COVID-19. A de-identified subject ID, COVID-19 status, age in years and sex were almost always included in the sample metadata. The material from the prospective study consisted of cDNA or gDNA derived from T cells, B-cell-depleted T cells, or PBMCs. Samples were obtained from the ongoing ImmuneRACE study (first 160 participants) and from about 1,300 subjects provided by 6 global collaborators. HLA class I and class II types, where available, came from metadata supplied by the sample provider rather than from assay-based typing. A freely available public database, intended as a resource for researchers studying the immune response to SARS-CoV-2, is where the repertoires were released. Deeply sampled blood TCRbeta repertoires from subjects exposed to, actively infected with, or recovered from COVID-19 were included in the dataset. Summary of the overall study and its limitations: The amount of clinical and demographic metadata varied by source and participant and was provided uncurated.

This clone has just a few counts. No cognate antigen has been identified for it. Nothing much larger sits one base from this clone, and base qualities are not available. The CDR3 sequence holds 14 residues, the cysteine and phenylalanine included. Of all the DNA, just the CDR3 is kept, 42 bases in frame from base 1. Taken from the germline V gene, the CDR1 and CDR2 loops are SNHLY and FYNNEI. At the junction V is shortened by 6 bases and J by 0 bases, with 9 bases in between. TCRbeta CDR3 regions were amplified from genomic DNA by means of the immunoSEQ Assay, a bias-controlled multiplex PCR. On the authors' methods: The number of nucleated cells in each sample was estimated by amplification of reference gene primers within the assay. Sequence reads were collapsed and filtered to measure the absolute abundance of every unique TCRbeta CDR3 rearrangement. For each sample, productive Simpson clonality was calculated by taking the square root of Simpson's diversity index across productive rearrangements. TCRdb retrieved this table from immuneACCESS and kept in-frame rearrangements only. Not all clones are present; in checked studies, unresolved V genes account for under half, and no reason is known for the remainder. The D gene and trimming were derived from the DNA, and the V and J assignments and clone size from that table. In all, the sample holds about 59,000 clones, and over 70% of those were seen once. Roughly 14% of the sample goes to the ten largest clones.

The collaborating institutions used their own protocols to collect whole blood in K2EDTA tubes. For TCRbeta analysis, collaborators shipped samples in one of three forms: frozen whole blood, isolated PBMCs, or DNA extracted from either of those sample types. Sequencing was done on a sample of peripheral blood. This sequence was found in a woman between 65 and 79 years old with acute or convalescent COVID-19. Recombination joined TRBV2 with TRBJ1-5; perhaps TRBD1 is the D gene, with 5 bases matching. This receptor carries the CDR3 CASRGVYSNQPQHF. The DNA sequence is TGTGCCAGCAGAGGGGTCTATAGCAATCAGCCCCAGCATTTT. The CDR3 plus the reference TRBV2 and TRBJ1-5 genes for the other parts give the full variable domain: EPEVTQTPSHQVTQMGQEVILRCVPISNHLYFYWYRQILGQKVEFLVSFYNNEISEKSEIFDDQFSVERPDGSNFTLKIRSTKLEDSAMYFCASRGVYSNQPQHFGDGTRLSIL.